The T cell receptor (beta chain) under discussion was sequenced for a study of neurological immune-mediated disorders. This clonotype was seen repeatedly, ten times or more. 5'RACE employing 10-nucleotide random UMIs yielded the cDNA. From 15-18 subjects, each sequencing run yielded over 160 million TCR-beta sequences. Using its own MiXCR run on the 5' RACE reads, TCRdb lists one record per CDR3 protein. The repertoire includes 75,000 to 85,000 distinct CDR3 sequences, more than 15% of them detected once, and 15% sits in the top ten. The CDR3 is made up of 15 amino acids. Looked up from germline, CDR1 is MNHEY and CDR2 is SVGAGI. The V end was cut by 8 bases, the J end by 1 base, with 16 bases between. The study drew its healthy controls from blood bank volunteers in Maryland, USA.

Input material: PBMCs. The chain employs TRBV6-5 and TRBJ2-3; no definite D call. The TCR originated in a woman in her thirties or forties in good health. The CDR3 reads CASGRLGSGTDTQYF. The CDR3 coding sequence is TGTGCCAGCGGGCGTTTAGGCAGTGGCACAGATACGCAGTATTTT.